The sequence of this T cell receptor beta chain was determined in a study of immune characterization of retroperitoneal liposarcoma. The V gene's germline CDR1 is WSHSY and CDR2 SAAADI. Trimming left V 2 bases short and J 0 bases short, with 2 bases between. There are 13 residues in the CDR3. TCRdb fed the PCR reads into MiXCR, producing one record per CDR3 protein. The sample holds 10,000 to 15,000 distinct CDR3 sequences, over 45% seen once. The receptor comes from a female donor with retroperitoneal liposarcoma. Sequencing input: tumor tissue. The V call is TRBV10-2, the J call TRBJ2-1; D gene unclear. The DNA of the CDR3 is TGCGCCAGCAGTGAGAACTCCTACAATGAGCAGTTCTTC. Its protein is CASSENSYNEQFF.